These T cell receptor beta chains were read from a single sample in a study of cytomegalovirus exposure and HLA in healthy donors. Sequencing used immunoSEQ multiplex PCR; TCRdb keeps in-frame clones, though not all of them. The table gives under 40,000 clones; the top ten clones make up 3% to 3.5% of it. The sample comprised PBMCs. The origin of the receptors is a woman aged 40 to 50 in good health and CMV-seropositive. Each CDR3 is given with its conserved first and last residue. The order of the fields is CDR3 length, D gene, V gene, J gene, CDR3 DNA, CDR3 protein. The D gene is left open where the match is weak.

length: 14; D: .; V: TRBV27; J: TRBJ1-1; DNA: TGTGCCAGCAGTTTACAAATAGGACATTTTGAAGCTTTCTTT; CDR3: CASSLQIGHFEAFF
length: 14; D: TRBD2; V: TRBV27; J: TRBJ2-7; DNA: TGTGCCAGCAGCTACACTAGCGTAACCTACGAGCAGTACTTC; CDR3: CASSYTSVTYEQYF
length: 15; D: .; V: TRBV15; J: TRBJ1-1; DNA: TGTGCCACCAGCAGAGGGAGATTGTTGGACACTGAAGCTTTCTTT; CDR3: CATSRGRLLDTEAFF
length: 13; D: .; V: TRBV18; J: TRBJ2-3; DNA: TGTGCCAGCTCACCACCGGGAGCAGATACGCAGTATTTT; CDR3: CASSPPGADTQYF
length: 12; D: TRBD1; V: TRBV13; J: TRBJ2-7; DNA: TGTGCCAGCAGCGCACAGGGGGCGGAGCAGTACTTC; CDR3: CASSAQGAEQYF
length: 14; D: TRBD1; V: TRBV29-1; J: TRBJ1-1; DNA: TGCAGCGTTGTCTTGAGGGGGCGAGTCACTGAAGCTTTCTTT; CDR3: CSVVLRGRVTEAFF
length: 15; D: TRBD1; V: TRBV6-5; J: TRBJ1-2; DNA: TGTGCCAGCAGTTGGACCGGACAGGGGATCTATGGCTACACCTTC; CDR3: CASSWTGQGIYGYTF
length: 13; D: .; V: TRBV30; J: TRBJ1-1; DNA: TGTGCCTGGAGTTGGCGGGGGAGCACTGAAGCTTTCTTT; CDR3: CAWSWRGSTEAFF
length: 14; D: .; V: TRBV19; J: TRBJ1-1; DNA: TGTGCCAGTAGTATTAGCAGGGCCACGGCTGAAGCTTTCTTT; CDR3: CASSISRATAEAFF
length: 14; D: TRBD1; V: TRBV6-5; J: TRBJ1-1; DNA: TGTGCCAGCAGTGCAGGGACAGGTTACACTGAAGCTTTCTTT; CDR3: CASSAGTGYTEAFF
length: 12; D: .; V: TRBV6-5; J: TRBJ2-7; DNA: TGTGCCAGCAGTACCACCGGTTTGCAGCAGTACTTC; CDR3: CASSTTGLQQYF
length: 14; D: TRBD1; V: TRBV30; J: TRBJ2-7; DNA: TGTGCCTGGAAATGGGGACAGGGGGCAGGTGAGCAGTACTTC; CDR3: CAWKWGQGAGEQYF
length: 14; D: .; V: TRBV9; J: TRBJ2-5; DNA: TGTGCCAGCAGCGTTGGGAGCCACGAAGAGACCCAGTACTTC; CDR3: CASSVGSHEETQYF
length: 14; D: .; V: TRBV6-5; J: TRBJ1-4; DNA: TGTGCCAGCAGTTACCGGGCAACTAATGAAAAACTGTTTTTT; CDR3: CASSYRATNEKLFF
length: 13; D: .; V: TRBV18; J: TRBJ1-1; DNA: TGTGCCAGCTCACCGATACAGGACACTGAAGCTTTCTTT; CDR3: CASSPIQDTEAFF
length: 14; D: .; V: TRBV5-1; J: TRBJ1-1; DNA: TGCGCCAGCAGCTTTCTCGCCGGGGAGACTGAAGCTTTCTTT; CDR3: CASSFLAGETEAFF
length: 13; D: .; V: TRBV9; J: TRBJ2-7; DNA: TGTGCCAGCAGCCCGACGGGGAGTGGCGAGCAGTACTTC; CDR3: CASSPTGSGEQYF
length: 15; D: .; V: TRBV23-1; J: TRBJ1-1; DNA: TGCGCCAGCAGTCAATCGGCAGGTATGAACACTGAAGCTTTCTTT; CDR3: CASSQSAGMNTEAFF
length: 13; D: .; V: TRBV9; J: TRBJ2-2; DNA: TGTGCCAGCAGCCCCCAGGAAACTGGGGAGCTGTTTTTT; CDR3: CASSPQETGELFF
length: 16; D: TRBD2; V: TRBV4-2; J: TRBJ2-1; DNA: TGTGCCAGCAGCCAAGATAGCCTAGCGGGTTACAATGAGCAGTTCTTC; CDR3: CASSQDSLAGYNEQFF
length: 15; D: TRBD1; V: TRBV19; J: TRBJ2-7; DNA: TGTGCCAGTAGTATCTCTGGGACAGCTCCTAACGAGCAGTACTTC; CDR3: CASSISGTAPNEQYF